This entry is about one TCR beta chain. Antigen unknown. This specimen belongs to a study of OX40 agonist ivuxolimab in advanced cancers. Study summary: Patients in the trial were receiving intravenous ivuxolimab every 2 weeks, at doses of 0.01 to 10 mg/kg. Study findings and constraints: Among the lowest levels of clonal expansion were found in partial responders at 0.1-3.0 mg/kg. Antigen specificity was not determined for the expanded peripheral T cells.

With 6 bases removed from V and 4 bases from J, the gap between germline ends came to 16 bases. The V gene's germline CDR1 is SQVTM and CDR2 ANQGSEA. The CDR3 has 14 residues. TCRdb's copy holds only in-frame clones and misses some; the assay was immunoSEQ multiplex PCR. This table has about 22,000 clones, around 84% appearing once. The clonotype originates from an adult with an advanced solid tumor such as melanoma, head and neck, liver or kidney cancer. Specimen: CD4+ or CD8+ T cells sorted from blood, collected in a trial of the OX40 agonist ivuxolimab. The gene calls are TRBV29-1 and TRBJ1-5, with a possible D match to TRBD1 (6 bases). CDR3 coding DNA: TGCAGCGTCACTACAGGGAGTAAAAATCAGCCCCAGCATTTT. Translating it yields CSVTTGSKNQPQHF.